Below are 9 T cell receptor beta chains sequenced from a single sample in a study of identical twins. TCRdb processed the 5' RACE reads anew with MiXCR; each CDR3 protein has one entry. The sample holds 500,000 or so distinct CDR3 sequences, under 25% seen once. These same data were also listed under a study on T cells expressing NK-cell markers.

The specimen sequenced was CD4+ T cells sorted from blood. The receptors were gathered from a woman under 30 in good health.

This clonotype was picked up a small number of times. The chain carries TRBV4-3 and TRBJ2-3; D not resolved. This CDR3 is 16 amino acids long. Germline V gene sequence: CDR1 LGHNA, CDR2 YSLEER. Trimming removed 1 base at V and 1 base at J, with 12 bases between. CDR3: CASSQGGKGRTDTQYF. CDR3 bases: TGCGCCAGCAGCCAAGGGGGAAAAGGGCGCACAGATACGCAGTATTTT.

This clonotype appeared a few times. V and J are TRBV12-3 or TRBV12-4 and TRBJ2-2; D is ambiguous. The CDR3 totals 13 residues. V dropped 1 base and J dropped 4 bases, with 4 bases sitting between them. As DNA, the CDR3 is TGTGCCAGCAGTTTAGTGGCCACCGGGGAGCTGTTTTTT. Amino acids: CASSLVATGELFF.

Here the CDR3 reads CASRRVLAEAFF. The CDR3 region has the DNA TGTGCCAGCAGAAGAGTTCTCGCTGAAGCTTTCTTT. The V call is TRBV7-9, the J call TRBJ1-1; D uncertain. CDR3 length: 12 residues. Deletions cut 6 bases from V and 6 bases from J, with 11 bases between. Germline CDR1 is SEHNR and CDR2 is FQNEAQ (reference sequence).

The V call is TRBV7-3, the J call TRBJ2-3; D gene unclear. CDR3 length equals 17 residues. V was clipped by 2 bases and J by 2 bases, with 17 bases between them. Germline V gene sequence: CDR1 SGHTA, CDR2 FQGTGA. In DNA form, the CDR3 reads TGTGCCAGCAGCTTAGGGTTTGAGACTCGAGTCACAGATACGCAGTATTTT. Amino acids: CASSLGFETRVTDTQYF.

The CDR3 loop reads CASSQTSGNTGELFF. In DNA, the CDR3 is TGTGCCAGCTCACAGACTAGCGGAAACACCGGGGAGCTGTTTTTT. The genes are TRBV18 and TRBJ2-2; 9 bases map to TRBD2. From germline, CDR1 is KGHSH and CDR2 LQKENI. CDR3 length equals 15 residues. The V segment lost 4 bases and the J segment 2 bases; nucleotides outside the gene matches: 2. The full variable domain, with the rest looked up from reference TRBV18 and TRBJ2-2, is NAGVMQNPRHLVRRRGQEARLRCSPMKGHSHVYWYRQLPEEGLKFMVYLQKENIIDESGMPKERFSAEFPKEGPSILRIQQVVRGDSAAYFCASSQTSGNTGELFFGEGSRLTVL.

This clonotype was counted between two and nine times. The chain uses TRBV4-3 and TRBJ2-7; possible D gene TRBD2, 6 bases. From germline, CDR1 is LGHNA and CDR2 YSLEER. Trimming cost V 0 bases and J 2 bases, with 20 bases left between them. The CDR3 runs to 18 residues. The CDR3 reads CASSQDTPRELLPYEQYF. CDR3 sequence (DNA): TGCGCCAGCAGCCAAGATACTCCCCGGGAGTTATTACCCTACGAGCAGTACTTC.

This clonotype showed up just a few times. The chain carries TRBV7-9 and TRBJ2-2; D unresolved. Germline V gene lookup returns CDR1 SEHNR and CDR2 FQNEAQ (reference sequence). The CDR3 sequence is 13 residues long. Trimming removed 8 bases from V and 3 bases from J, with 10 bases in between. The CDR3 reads CASDGSYTGELFF. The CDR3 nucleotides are TGTGCCAGCGATGGAAGTTACACCGGGGAGCTGTTTTTT.

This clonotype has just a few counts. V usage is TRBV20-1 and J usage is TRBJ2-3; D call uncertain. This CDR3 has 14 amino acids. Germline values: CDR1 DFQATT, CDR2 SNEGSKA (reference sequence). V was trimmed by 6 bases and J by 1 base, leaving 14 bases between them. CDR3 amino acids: CSAPGFRGTDTQYF. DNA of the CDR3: TGCAGTGCCCCCGGGTTCAGAGGCACAGATACGCAGTATTTT.

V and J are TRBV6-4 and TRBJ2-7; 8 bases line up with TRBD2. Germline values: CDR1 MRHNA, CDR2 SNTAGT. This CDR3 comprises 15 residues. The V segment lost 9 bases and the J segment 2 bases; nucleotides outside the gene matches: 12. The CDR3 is CARGGKAGAPYEQYF. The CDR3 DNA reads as TGTGCCAGGGGGGGAAAAGCGGGGGCCCCCTACGAGCAGTACTTC.